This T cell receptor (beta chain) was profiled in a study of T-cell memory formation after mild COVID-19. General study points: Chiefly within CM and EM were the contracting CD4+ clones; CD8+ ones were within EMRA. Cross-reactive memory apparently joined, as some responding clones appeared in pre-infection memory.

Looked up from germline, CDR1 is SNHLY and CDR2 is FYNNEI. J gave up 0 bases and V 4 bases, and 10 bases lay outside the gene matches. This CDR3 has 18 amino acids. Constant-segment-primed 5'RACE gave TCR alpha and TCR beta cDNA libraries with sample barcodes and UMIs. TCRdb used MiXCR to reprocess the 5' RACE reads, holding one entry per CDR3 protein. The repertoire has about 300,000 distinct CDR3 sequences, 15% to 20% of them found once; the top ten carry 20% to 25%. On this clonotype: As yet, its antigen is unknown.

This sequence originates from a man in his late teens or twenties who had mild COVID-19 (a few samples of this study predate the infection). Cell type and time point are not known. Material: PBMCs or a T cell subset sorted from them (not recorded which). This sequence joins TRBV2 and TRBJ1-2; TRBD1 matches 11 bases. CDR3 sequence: CASSAPRDRGFSNYGYTF. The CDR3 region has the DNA TGTGCCAGCAGTGCCCCCCGGGACAGGGGGTTTTCTAACTATGGCTACACCTTC.